This T cell receptor beta chain is drawn from a study of T cell repertoires in cytomegalovirus infection. Study in general: Indications came from public TCR beta signatures; they pointed to CMV infection and to a matching HLA type. General study findings and limits: Predominance within the ex vivo response was attributable to HLA-C-restricted CMV-specific TCR beta clonotypes. The cumulative frequency of public TCR beta families identified carriers of CMV plus the relevant HLA.

This clonotype was detected only a few times. The antigen remains unidentified. One entry per CDR3 protein, called by TCRdb with MiXCR from the reads. Of about 300,000 distinct CDR3 sequences in the sample, about 9.1% were seen once. The germline V gene has CDR1 SGHRS and CDR2 YFSETQ. The CDR3 is 16 amino acids. After removal of 4 bases from V and 3 bases from J, the junction contained 10 bases not matched to a gene. Sequencing was carried out using PBMCs. This sequence was found in a human donor in good health (CMV status not recorded). Some clones in this sample may be carry-over from other donors' samples. The gene calls are TRBV5-1 and TRBJ2-3; 8 bases fit TRBD2. The DNA for the CDR3 is TGCGCCAGCAGCACCGGGGGCGGGGGGAGGACAGATACGCAGTATTTT. Its protein is CASSTGGGGRTDTQYF.